The source of this T cell receptor beta chain is a study of blood T cell repertoires in COVID-19. Across the study: The United States, Italy and Spain supplied acute and convalescent COVID-19 samples. PBMCs, B-cell-depleted T cells, or T cells provided the cDNA or gDNA that made up the material.

V dropped 5 bases and J dropped 4 bases, with 14 bases sitting between them. The CDR3 extends over 14 amino acids. Germline CDR1 MNHEY, CDR2 SMNVEV (reference sequence). In the study's own analysis: It was from reference gene primer amplification that nucleated cell counts were estimated. Here immunoSEQ multiplex PCR was the method, and the copy in TCRdb shows in-frame clones only, minus some. V, J and clone size derive from that table, while D and trimming were established from the DNA sequence. This table has 150,000 to 200,000 clones, roughly 80% appearing once. The material sequenced was peripheral blood. The sequence was collected from a woman aged 80 or over with acute or convalescent COVID-19. This chain joins TRBV27 and TRBJ2-5, with D perhaps TRBD2 (6 bases). The DNA for the CDR3 is TGTGCCAGCAGTAGGGACTTTAATAGAGAGACCCAGTACTTC. Protein sequence: CASSRDFNRETQYF.